This T cell receptor (beta chain) was sequenced for a study of Graves' ophthalmopathy and Graves' hyperthyroidism (dated by TCRdb to 2016 to 2018). About the full investigation: Peripheral blood samples were taken at the time of initial diagnosis, before any treatment was given. An independent validation cohort was composed of 18 to 20 hyperthyroidism patients and 17 patients who later progressed from hyperthyroidism to ophthalmopathy. The approximately 98 discovery patients were randomly divided into training and test sets at a 7:3 ratio. To explore V-J signatures that distinguish ophthalmopathy from hyperthyroidism, a discovery set of 100 patients was enrolled, made up of under 50 with ophthalmopathy and fewer than 60 with stable hyperthyroidism. In total, around 130 blood samples were TCR-sequenced: approximately 40 ophthalmopathy, 80 or so hyperthyroidism and approximately 17 hyperthyroidism-to-ophthalmopathy patients. In several hyperthyroidism patients, the T-cell repertoires found in thyroid tissue were compared with those found in blood. Following sampling, methimazole starting at 30 mg daily was administered to hyperthyroidism patients, and high-dose intravenous methylprednisolone was administered to ophthalmopathy patients. TCR beta repertoire signatures were used to distinguish Graves' ophthalmopathy from Graves' hyperthyroidism and to predict progression to ophthalmopathy. Summary of the overall study and its limitations: Sample size was not predetermined statistically, and investigators were not blinded to group allocation. Most of the expanded thyroid clonotypes with a frequency above 0.001 were also detected in blood, and it was suggested that the thyroid immune response may be reflected by blood repertoires. In cross-validation, the 13-signature model distinguished ophthalmopathy from stable hyperthyroidism with almost 90% sensitivity and 81.08% specificity, and in the test set the corresponding values were roughly 80% and 76%. In validation, the model predicted ophthalmopathy progression with more than 70% sensitivity and approximately 75% specificity; some 13 predicted patients were CT-confirmed with GO in a median of about 6.2 months.

CDR1 and CDR2, per the germline V gene, are SGHAT and FQNNGV. For this chain, trimming is 5 bases at the V end and 5 bases at the J end, and the number of junction bases without a gene match is 11. There are 15 amino acids in the CDR3, from cysteine to phenylalanine inclusive. Of the read, only the CDR3 DNA is kept; its 45 bases are in frame from base 1. Details on this clonotype: It has no known antigen specificity. Base qualities are not at hand, and no much larger clone is one base apart.

Ophthalmopathy patients had moderately to severely active disease, Clinical Activity Score of at least 3, NOSPECS grade of at least 4, and disease duration under 3 months. Patients were excluded if they had other autoimmune diseases, uncontrolled infections, pregnancy or lactation. Diagnosis relied on clinical symptoms, serum thyroxine, TRAb, thyroid ultrasound and orbital computed tomography. Ficoll-Paque density gradient centrifugation was used to isolate PBMCs from around 10 ml of fresh peripheral blood. Total RNA was extracted with Trizol reagent and quality-checked on an Agilent 2100 Bioanalyzer. TCR beta CDR3 regions were amplified from RNA transcripts for repertoire sequencing. A first-round RT-PCR used HTBI primers with the Qiagen OneStep RT-PCR kit, followed by a second-round multiplex PCR, size selection and purification. Libraries were sequenced on an Illumina HiSeq2000 using paired-end 100 bp reads. The study's processing was this. Reads were processed with SOAPnuke, discarding reads with adapters, uncalled bases, mean Phred below 15, or no exact constant-primer or identifier match. COPE v1.2.5 was used to merge high-quality paired reads. Each unique nucleotide sequence was defined as a clonotype, and clonotypes were aligned to IMGT TRB V, D and J references with MiTCR v1.1. The analysis was limited to V-J combinations with a frequency above 0.0001, which together covered roughly 99% of the repertoires. A TCR clonal expansion and chaos score per V-J combination was defined as the ratio of F50 clonal expansion to chaos observed in the TCRdist matrix. Welch's t-statistics and random forest were used to reduce features to about a dozen V-J combinations, which were fed into a naive Bayes classifier. The similarity between thyroid and blood repertoires was quantified using the Morisita-Horn index. TCRdb's own reprocessing of the public reads used fastp at Q25 and MiXCR and kept productive beta chains. Entries are consolidated by CDR3 protein sequence, retaining the most common genes and DNA. The authors' filters were not applied to this entry. In all, the sample holds almost 400,000 distinct CDR3 sequences, and about 17% of those were seen once. Of the sample, about 1.6% falls within the top ten clones.

The chain joins TRBV11-2 to TRBJ2-7, and TRBD2 aligns with 8 junction nucleotides. The receptor's source is a woman aged 18 to 35 with Graves' ophthalmopathy. Donor details come from another sample of the same person, matched by shared clones. Sequences were obtained from peripheral blood. The CDR3 amino acid sequence is: CASSRLGSGEDEQYF. DNA sequence: TGTGCCAGCAGCCGGTTGGGTAGCGGGGAGGACGAGCAGTACTTC.